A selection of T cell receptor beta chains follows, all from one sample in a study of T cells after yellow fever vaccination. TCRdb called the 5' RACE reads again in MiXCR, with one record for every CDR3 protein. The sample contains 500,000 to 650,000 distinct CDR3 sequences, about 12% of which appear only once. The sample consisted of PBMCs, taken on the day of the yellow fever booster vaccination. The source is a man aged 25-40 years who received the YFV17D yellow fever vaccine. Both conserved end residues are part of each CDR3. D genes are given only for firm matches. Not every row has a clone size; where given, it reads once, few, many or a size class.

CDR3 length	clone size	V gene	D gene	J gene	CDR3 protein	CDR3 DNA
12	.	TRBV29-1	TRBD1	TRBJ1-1	CSGNRGNTEAFF	TGCAGCGGGAACAGGGGGAACACTGAAGCTTTCTTT
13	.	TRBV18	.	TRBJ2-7	CASSPDNPYEQYF	TGTGCCAGCTCACCAGACAACCCCTACGAGCAGTACTTC
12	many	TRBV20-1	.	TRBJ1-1	CSARAVTGEAFF	TGCAGTGCTAGAGCAGTGACAGGTGAAGCTTTCTTT
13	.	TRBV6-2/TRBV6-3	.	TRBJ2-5	CASSYGWQETQYF	TGTGCCAGCAGTTATGGATGGCAAGAGACCCAGTACTTC
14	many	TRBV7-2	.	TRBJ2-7	CASSLAVQSYEQYF	TGTGCCAGCAGCTTAGCGGTACAGTCCTACGAGCAGTACTTC
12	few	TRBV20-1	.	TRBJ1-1	CSVRGARGEAFF	TGCAGTGTTAGGGGGGCCAGAGGGGAAGCTTTCTTT
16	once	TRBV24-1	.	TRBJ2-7	CATSDPPQERSSEQYF	TGTGCCACCAGTGACCCCCCTCAGGAACGATCCTCCGAGCAGTACTTC
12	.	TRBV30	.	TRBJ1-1	CAWSVIGTEAFF	TGTGCCTGGAGTGTGATAGGAACTGAAGCTTTCTTT
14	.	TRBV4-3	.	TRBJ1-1	CASSQLGMNTEAFF	TGCGCCAGCAGCCAGTTGGGGATGAACACTGAAGCTTTCTTT
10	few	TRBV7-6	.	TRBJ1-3	CAGNGNTIYF	TGTGCCGGGAACGGAAACACCATATATTTT
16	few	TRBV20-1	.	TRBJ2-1	CCAGLFGRSLYNEQFF	TGCTGTGCTGGCCTATTTGGGAGGTCCCTCTACAATGAGCAGTTCTTC
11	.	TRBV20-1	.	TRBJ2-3	CSAPDTDTQYF	TGCAGTGCTCCCGACACAGATACGCAGTATTTT
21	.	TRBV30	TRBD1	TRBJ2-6	CAWSVRRAGGLLRTGANVLTF	TGTGCCTGGAGTGTACGGAGGGCAGGGGGCCTTCTCAGAACTGGGGCCAACGTCCTGACTTTC
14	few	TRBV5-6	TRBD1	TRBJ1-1	CASSLRGREGEAFF	TGTGCCAGCAGCTTGAGGGGGCGAGAGGGTGAAGCTTTCTTT
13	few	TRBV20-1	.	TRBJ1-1	CSARNTGSIEAFF	TGCAGTGCTAGAAATACAGGGTCCATTGAAGCTTTCTTT